This T cell receptor beta chain was sequenced for a study of shared clonotypes between healthy human individuals. Overall study findings and caveats: Richness estimates generally favored naive over memory subsets. Measured sharing among donors was expected to vary with sequencing depth.

The length of the CDR3 is 11 residues. V was shortened by 6 bases and J by 6 bases, with 6 bases between the two germline ends. The germline gives CDR1 SGHRS, CDR2 YFSETQ. Turning to this clone: Its antigen is currently unknown.

Data came from immunoSEQ multiplex PCR; TCRdb stores just in-frame clones and leaves some out. This table holds roughly 1,600,000 clones, approximately 98.5% found once. Source material: naive CD4+ T cells sorted from blood. Noted subset: CD45RA+ positively selected. V usage is TRBV5-1 and J usage is TRBJ2-2; no firm D call. The sequence was obtained from a young man in good health. The CDR3 sequence: CASNDAGELFF. CDR3 coding DNA: TGCGCCAGCAACGATGCCGGGGAGCTGTTTTTT.